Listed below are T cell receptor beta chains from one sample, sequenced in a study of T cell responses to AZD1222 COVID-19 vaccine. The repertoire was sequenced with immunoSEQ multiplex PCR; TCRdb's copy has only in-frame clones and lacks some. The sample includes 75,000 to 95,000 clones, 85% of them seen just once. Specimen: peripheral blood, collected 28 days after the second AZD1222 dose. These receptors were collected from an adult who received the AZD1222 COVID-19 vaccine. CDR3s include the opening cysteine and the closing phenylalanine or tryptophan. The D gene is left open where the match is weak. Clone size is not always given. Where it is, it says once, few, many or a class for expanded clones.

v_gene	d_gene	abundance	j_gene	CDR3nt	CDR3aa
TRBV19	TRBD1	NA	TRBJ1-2	TGTGCCAGTAGTGGAAGACAGGGGGGCTATGGCTACACCTTC	CASSGRQGGYGYTF
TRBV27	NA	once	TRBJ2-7	TGTGCCAGCAGTTTCCAGGGTGGTTACGAGCAGTACTTC	CASSFQGGYEQYF
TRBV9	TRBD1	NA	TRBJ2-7	TGTGCCAGCAGCGCAAGGACCGGGACAGGGGCCTACGAGCAGTACTTC	CASSARTGTGAYEQYF
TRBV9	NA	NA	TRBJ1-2	TGTGCCAGCAGCGTAGGGGGAGGGGGACGATATGGCTACACCTTC	CASSVGGGGRYGYTF
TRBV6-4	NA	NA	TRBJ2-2	TGTGCCAGCAGTGACGGCCGGGACACCGGGGAGCTGTTTTTT	CASSDGRDTGELFF
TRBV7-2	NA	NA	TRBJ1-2	TGTGCCAGCAGCTTAGCCCGCTATGGCTACACCTTC	CASSLARYGYTF
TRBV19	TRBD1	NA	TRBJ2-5	TGTGCCAGTAGTATATACAGGGGTGGTGAGACCCAGTACTTC	CASSIYRGGETQYF
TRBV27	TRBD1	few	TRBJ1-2	TGTGCCAGCAGGAACCGGGACAGGGAGGATGGCTACACCTTC	CASRNRDREDGYTF
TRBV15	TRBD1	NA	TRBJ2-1	TGTGCCACCAGCAGAGCGGACAGGGGCTACTACAATGAGCAGTTCTTC	CATSRADRGYYNEQFF
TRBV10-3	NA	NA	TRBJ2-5	TGTGCCAGTTCCCCGACACTGGTCCAAGAGACCCAGTACTTC	CASSPTLVQETQYF
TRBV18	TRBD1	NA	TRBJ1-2	TGTGCCAGCTCACTTCCCGGGACAGGGACGAGGGAGAGTATCTATGGCTACACCTTC	CASSLPGTGTRESIYGYTF
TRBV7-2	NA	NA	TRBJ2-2	TGTGCCAGCAGCTTAGGAAGGTGGGGTTCGAACACCGGGGAGCTGTTTTTT	CASSLGRWGSNTGELFF
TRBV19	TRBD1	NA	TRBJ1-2	TGTGCCAGTAGTAGGGACAGGATCTATGGCTACACCTTC	CASSRDRIYGYTF
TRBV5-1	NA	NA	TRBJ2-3	TGCGCCAGCAGGACAGAACAGACGCGACCTGCAGATACGCAGTATTTT	CASRTEQTRPADTQYF
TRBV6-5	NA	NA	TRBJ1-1	TGTGCCAGCAGTTACAAGGGGAACACTGAAGCTTTCTTT	CASSYKGNTEAFF
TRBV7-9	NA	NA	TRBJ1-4	TGTGCCAGCAGCTTTCAGACAGAAAAACTGTTTTTT	CASSFQTEKLFF
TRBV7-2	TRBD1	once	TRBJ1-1	TGTGCCAGCAGCCCGTGGACAGGGATGACTGAAGCTTTCTTT	CASSPWTGMTEAFF
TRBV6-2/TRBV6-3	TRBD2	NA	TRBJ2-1	TGTGCCAGCAGTTCTGCGGGGGAACCCTCCTACAATGAGCAGTTCTTC	CASSSAGEPSYNEQFF
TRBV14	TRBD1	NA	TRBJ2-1	TGTGCCAGCAGCCAGCCCGGGACAGGAGGTTACAATGAGCAGTTCTTC	CASSQPGTGGYNEQFF
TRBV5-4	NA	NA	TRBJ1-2	TGTGCCAGCAGCTCGCCTATGGGGGGCGCGTATGGCTACACCTTC	CASSSPMGGAYGYTF
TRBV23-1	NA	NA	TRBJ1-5	TGCGCCAGCCCTGGCGGTAATCAGCCCCAGCATTTT	CASPGGNQPQHF
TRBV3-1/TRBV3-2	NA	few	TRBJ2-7	TGTGCCAGCAGCGTCGTTAACCGGTACGAGCAGTACTTC	CASSVVNRYEQYF
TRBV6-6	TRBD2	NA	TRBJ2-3	TGTGCCAGCAGAACTAGCGGGGGTTTGAGGAATACGCAGTATTTT	CASRTSGGLRNTQYF
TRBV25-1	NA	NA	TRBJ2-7	TGTGCCAGCAGTCCGGGGATTTACGAGCAGTACTTC	CASSPGIYEQYF
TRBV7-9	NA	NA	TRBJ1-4	TGTGCCAGCAGCCATGGTGATGGGATAGAAAAACTGTTTTTT	CASSHGDGIEKLFF
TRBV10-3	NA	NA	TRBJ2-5	TGTGCCATCAGTGCAGGGTTGGAGACCCAGTACTTC	CAISAGLETQYF
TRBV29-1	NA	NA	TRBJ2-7	TGCAGCGTTCCACAGGGAAACTCCTACGAGCAGTACTTC	CSVPQGNSYEQYF
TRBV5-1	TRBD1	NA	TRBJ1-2	TGCGCCAGCAGCTTGGCCGGGACAGGCTATGGCTACACCTTC	CASSLAGTGYGYTF
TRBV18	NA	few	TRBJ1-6	TGTGCCAGCTCTCAAGACAGAATGAGTAATTCACCCCTCCACTTT	CASSQDRMSNSPLHF
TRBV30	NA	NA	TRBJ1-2	TGTGCCTGGACCCCAACCCCTAACGGCCCCTATGGCTACACCTTC	CAWTPTPNGPYGYTF
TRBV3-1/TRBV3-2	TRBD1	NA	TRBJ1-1	TGTGCCAGCACGCCCACGTTCCAGGGGGCTCCTGAAGCTTTCTTT	CASTPTFQGAPEAFF
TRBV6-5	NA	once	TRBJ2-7	TGTGCCAGCACGAGGAGCTCCTACGAGCAGTACTTC	CASTRSSYEQYF
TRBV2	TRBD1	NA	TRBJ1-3	TGTGCCAGCAGGGGACGGACAGGCGCTGGAAACACCATATATTTT	CASRGRTGAGNTIYF
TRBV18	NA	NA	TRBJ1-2	TGTGCCAGCTCACCACGAAACAGTGGGGTGGTCGGTGCTAACTATGGCTACACCTTC	CASSPRNSGVVGANYGYTF